This T cell receptor (beta chain) was identified during a study of regulatory T cells in long-lasting Graves disease. Study-level background: Under 3 months of antithyroid drugs had been taken by newly diagnosed Graves' patients.

At least ten counts were recorded for this clonotype. Its target is not known. The study, taken as a whole, reports: Lower TCR diversity characterized persistent Graves' patients relative to newly diagnosed patients.

Looked up from germline, CDR1 is LGHDT and CDR2 is YNNKEL (reference sequence). This CDR3 has 23 amino acids. Unmatched junction bases numbered 24, after V lost 0 bases and J lost 0 bases. Time point in this sample: newly diagnosed GD, antithyroid drugs for less than 3 months. RNA isolated from PBMCs was used to make the TCR library. Assembly of TCR beta libraries relied on iRepertoire HTBI primers together with Arm-PCR of CDR3 regions. TCRdb used MiXCR to reprocess the multiplex PCR reads, holding one entry per CDR3 protein. The sample holds roughly 420,000 distinct CDR3 sequences, about a sixth seen once. These data also featured in a second study, about T cells in Graves' hyperthyroidism and ophthalmopathy. That paper adds: HTBI primers were the set used in a first-round RT-PCR of the TCR CDR3.

This sample comprised peripheral blood mononuclear cells (PBMCs), obtained at new diagnosis, from a patient treated with antithyroid drugs. The rearrangement joins TRBV3-1 to TRBJ2-3; 7 bases map to TRBD2. This sequence originates from a young woman with Graves disease. The CDR3 here is CASSQDYIKWTLSYSGSTDTQYF. DNA of the CDR3: TGTGCCAGCAGCCAAGATTATATAAAGTGGACCCTTTCATATAGCGGGAGCACAGATACGCAGTATTTT.